This T cell receptor (beta chain) was captured in a study of spatial heterogeneity in lung cancer. Findings of the study overall: Ubiquitous expanded tumor TCRs appeared in blood more at resection than follow-up.

TCRdb passed the 5' RACE reads through MiXCR, listing each CDR3 protein once. The sample includes some 20,000 distinct CDR3 sequences, over 9% seen only once; the top ten take around 21%. The time point denotes: blood at routine non-recurrence follow-up after resection. This clonotype was counted many times. The antigen remains unidentified. The CDR3 totals 16 residues. The V and J ends lost 4 bases and 0 bases respectively, with 15 bases between them. Germline V lookup: CDR1 SGHRS, CDR2 YFSETQ. The sample consisted of PBMCs, taken at follow-up. The chain joins TRBV5-1 to TRBJ2-3; D remains unclear. This receptor was taken from a male donor with early-stage non-small cell lung cancer. The CDR3 bases are TGCGCCAGCAGCCCTGACGCAGCCCCAAGCACAGATACGCAGTATTTT. Encoded protein: CASSPDAAPSTDTQYF.